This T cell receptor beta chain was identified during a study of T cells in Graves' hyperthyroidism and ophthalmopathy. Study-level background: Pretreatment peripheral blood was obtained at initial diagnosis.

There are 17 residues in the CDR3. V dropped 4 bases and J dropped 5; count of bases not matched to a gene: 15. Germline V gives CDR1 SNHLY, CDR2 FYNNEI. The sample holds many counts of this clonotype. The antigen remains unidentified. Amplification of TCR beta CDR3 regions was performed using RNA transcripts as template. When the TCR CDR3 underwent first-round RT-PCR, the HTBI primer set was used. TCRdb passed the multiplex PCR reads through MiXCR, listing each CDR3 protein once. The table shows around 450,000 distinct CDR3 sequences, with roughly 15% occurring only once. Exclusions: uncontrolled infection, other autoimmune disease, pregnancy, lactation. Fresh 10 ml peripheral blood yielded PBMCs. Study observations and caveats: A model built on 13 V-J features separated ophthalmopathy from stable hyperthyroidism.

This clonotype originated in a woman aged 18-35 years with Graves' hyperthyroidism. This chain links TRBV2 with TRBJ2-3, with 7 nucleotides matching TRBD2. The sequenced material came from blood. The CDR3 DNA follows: TGTGCCAGCAGTGTAGTAGCGGGTCATGTGGTCAGAGATACGCAGTATTTT. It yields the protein CASSVVAGHVVRDTQYF. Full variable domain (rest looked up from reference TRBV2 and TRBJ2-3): EPEVTQTPSHQVTQMGQEVILRCVPISNHLYFYWYRQILGQKVEFLVSFYNNEISEKSEIFDDQFSVERPDGSNFTLKIRSTKLEDSAMYFCASSVVAGHVVRDTQYFGPGTRLTVL.